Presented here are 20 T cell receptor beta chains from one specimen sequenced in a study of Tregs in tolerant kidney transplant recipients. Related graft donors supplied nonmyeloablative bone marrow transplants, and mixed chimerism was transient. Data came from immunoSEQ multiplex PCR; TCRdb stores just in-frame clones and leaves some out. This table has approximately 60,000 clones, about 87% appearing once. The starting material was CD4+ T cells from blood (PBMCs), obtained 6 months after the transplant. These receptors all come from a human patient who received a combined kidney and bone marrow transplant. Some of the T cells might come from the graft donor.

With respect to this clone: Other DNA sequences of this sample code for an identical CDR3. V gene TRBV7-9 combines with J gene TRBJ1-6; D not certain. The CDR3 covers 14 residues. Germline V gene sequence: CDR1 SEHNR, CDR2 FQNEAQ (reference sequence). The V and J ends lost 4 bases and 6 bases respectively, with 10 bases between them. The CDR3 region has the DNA TGTGCCAGCAGCTCCCAAGGCGGTAATTCACCCCTCCACTTT. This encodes CASSSQGGNSPLHF.

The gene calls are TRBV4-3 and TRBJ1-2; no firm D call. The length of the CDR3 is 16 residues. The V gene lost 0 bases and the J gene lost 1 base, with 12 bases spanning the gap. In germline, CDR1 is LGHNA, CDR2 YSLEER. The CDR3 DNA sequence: TGCGCCAGCAGCCAAGATATCACAGCTTATAACTATGGCTACACCTTC. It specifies CASSQDITAYNYGYTF.

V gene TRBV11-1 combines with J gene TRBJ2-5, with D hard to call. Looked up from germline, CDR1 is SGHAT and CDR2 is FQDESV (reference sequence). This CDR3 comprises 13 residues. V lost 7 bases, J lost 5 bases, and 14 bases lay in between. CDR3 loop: CASTQRVTETQYF. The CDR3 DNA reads TGTGCCAGCACCCAACGAGTTACTGAGACCCAGTACTTC.

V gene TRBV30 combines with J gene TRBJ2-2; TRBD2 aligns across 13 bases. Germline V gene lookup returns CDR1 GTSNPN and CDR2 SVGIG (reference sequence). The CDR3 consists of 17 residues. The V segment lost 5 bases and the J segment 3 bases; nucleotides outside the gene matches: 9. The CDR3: CAWDRWTSGSYTGELFF. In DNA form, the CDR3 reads TGTGCCTGGGATCGATGGACTAGCGGGAGTTACACCGGGGAGCTGTTTTTT.

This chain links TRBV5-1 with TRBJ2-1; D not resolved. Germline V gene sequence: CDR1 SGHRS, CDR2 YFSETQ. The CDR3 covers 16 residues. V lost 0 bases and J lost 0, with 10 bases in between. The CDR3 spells CASSLDGSNSYNEQFF. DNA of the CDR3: TGCGCCAGCAGCTTGGACGGTAGCAACTCCTACAATGAGCAGTTCTTC.

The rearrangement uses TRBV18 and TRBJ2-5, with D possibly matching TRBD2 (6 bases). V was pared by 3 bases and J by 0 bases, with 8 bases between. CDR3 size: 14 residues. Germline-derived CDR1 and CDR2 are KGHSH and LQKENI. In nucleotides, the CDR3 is TGTGCCAGCTCACCTGGACTAAACCAAGAGACCCAGTACTTC. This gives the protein CASSPGLNQETQYF.

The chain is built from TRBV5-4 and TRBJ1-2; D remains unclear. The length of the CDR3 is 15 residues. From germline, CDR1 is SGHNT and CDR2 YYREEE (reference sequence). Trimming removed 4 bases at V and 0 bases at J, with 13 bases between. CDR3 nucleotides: TGTGCCAGCAGCAGCCGACGGAGCACTAACTATGGCTACACCTTC. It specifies CASSSRRSTNYGYTF.

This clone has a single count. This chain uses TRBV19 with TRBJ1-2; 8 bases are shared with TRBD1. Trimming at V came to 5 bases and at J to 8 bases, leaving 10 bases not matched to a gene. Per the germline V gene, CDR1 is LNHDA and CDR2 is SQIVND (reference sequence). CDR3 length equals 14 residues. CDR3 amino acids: CASSLSGGVGGYTF. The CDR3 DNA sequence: TGTGCCAGTAGTCTATCAGGGGGCGTAGGCGGCTACACCTTC.

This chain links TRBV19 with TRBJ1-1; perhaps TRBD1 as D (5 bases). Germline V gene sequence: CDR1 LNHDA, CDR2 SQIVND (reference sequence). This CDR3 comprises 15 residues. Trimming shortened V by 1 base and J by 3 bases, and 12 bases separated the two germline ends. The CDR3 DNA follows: TGTGCCAGTAGTATAGGGGGGGTGAAGGACACTGAAGCTTTCTTT. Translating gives CASSIGGVKDTEAFF. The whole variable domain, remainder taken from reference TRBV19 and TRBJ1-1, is DGGITQSPKYLFRKEGQNVTLSCEQNLNHDAMYWYRQDPGQGLRLIYYSQIVNDFQKGDIAEGYSVSREKKESFPLTVTSAQKNPTAFYLCASSIGGVKDTEAFFGQGTRLTVV.

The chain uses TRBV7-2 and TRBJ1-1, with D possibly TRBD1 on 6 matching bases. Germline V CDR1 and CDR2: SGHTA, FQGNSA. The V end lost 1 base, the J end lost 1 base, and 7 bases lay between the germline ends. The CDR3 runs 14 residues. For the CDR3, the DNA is TGTGCCAGCAGCTTAGGGGGGCAGAACACTGAAGCTTTCTTT. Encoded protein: CASSLGGQNTEAFF.

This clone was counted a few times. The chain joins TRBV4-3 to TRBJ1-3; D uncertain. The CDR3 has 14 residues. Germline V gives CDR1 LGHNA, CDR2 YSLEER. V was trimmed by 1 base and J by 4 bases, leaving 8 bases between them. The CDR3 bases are TGCGCCAGCAGCCAAGGAGGGTGGGGAAACACCATATATTTT. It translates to CASSQGGWGNTIYF.

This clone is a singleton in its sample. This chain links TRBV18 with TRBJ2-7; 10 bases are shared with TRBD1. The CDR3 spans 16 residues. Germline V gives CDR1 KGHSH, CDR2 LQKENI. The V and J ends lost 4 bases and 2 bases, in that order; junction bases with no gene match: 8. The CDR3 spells CASSLRGTGVAYEQYF. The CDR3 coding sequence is TGTGCCAGCTCACTTCGCGGGACAGGGGTCGCCTACGAGCAGTACTTC.

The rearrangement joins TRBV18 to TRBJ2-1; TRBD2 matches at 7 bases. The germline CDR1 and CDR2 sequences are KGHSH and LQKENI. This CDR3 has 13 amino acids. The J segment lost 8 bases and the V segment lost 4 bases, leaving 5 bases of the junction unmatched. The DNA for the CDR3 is TGTGCCAGCTCACTCCGTCGGGAGGATGAGCAGTTCTTC. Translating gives CASSLRREDEQFF.

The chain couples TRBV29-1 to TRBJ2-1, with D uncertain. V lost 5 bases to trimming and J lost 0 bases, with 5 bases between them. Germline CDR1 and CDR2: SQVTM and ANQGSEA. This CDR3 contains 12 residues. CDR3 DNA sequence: TGCAGCGTTTATCTCTCCTACAATGAGCAGTTCTTC. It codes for CSVYLSYNEQFF.

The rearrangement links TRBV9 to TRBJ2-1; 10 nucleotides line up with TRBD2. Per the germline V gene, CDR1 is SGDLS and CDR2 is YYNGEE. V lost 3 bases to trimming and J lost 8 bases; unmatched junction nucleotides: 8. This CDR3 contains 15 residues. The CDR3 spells CASSGLAGLTHEQFF. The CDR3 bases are TGTGCCAGCAGCGGACTAGCGGGCCTTACCCATGAGCAGTTCTTC.

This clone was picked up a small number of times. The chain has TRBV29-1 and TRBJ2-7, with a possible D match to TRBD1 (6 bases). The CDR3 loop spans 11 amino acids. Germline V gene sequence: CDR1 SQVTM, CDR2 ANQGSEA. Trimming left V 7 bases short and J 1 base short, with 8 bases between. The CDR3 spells CSAGQSYEQYF. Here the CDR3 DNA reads TGCAGCGCCGGACAGTCCTACGAGCAGTACTTC.

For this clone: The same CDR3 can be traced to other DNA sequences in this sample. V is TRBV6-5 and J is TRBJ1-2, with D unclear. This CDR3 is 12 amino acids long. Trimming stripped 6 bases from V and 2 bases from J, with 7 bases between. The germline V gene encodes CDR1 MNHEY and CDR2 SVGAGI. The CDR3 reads CASRTGNYGYTF. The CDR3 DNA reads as TGTGCCAGCAGGACGGGGAACTATGGCTACACCTTC.

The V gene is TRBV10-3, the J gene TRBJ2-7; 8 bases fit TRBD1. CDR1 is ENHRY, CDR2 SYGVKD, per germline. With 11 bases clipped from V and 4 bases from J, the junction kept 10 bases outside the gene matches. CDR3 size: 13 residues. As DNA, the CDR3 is TGTGCCTCAGGCGCAGGGGGCCTATACGAGCAGTACTTC. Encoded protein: CASGAGGLYEQYF.

The CDR3 DNA reads as TGTGCCAGCTCACCTTTTGGAACCGGGACAGCTAACACTGAAGCTTTCTTT. It codes for CASSPFGTGTANTEAFF. The J gene is TRBJ1-1, the V gene TRBV18, with 7 positions matching TRBD1. The CDR3 has 17 residues. Germline CDR1 is KGHSH and CDR2 is LQKENI. Losses at the gene ends were 3 bases for V and 2 bases for J; bases not matched to a gene: 12.

Here the CDR3 reads CASSLGQGRSNYGYTF. The DNA for the CDR3 is TGTGCCAGCAGCTTAGGACAGGGGAGGAGTAACTATGGCTACACCTTC. The chain carries TRBV5-4 and TRBJ1-2; 9 bases match TRBD1. Germline CDR1 reads SGHNT; CDR2 reads YYREEE (reference sequence). V lost 2 bases and J lost 1; bases outside the gene matches: 6. The CDR3 spans 16 residues.